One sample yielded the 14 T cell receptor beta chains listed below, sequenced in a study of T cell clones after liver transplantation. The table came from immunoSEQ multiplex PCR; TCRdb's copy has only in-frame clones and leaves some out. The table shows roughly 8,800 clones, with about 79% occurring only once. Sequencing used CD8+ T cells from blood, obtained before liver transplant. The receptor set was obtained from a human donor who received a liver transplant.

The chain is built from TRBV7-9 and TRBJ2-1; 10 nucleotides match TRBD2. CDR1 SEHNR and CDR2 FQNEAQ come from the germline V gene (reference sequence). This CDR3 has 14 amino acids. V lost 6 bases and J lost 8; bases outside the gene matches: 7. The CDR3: CASSRAGGPDEQFF. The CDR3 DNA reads TGTGCCAGCAGTCGAGCGGGAGGGCCCGATGAGCAGTTCTTC.

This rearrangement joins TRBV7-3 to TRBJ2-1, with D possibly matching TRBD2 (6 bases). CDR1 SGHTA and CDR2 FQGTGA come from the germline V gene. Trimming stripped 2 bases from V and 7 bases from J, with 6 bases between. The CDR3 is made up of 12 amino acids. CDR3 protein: CASSLGRNEQFF. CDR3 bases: TGTGCCAGCAGCTTAGGGAGGAATGAGCAGTTCTTC.

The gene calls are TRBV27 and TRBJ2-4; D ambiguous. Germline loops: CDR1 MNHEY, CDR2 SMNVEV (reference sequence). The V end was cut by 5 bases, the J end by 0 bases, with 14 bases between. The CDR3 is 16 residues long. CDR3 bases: TGTGCCAGCAGTACAACAAGATCACTAGCCAAAAACATTCAGTACTTC. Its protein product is CASSTTRSLAKNIQYF.

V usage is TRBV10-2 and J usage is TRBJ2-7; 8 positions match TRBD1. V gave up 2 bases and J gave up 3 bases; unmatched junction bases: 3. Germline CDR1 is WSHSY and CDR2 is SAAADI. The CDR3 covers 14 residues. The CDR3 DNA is TGCGCCAGCAGTGAGGGCAGGGGGCTCTACGAGCAGTACTTC. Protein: CASSEGRGLYEQYF.

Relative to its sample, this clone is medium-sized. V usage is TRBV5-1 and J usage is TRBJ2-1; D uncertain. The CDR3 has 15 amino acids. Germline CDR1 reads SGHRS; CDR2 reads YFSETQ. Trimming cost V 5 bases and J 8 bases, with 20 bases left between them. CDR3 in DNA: TGCGCCAGCAGTTTTGGGTCTGGTAGTCTCCATGAGCAGTTCTTC. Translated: CASSFGSGSLHEQFF.

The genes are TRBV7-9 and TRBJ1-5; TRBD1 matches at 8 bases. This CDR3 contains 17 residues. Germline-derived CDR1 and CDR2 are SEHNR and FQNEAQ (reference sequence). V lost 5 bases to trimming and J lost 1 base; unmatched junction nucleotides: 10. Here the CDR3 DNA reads TGTGCCAGCAGCGCCGCGGACAGGGAGGGAAGCAATCAGCCCCAGCATTTT. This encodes CASSAADREGSNQPQHF.

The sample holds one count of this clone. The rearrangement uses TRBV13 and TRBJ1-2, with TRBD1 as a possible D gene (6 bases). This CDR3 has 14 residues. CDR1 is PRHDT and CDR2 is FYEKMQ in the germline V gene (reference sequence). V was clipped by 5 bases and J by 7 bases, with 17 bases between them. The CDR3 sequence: CASSQQGPPGGYTF. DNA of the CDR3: TGTGCCAGCAGCCAACAGGGTCCCCCTGGTGGCTACACCTTC.

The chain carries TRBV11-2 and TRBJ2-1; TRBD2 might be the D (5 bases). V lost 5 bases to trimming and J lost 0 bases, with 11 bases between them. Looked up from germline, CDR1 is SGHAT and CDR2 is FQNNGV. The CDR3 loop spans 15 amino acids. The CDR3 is CASSDSAGSYNEQFF. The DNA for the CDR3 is TGTGCCAGCAGCGATAGCGCGGGCTCCTACAATGAGCAGTTCTTC.

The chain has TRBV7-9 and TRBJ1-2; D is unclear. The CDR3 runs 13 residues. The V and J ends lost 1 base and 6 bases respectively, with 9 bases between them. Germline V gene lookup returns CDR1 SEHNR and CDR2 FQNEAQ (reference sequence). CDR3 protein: CASSLVAADGYTF. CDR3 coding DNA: TGTGCCAGCAGCTTAGTTGCCGCGGATGGCTACACCTTC.

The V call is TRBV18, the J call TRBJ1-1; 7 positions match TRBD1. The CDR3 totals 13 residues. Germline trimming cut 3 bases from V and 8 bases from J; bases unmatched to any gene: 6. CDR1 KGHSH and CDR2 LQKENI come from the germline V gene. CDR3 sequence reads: CASSPRDRSEAFF. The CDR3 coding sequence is TGTGCCAGCTCACCCAGGGACAGATCGGAAGCTTTCTTT. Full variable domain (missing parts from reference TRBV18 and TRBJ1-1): NAGVMQNPRHLVRRRGQEARLRCSPMKGHSHVYWYRQLPEEGLKFMVYLQKENIIDESGMPKERFSAEFPKEGPSILRIQQVVRGDSAAYFCASSPRDRSEAFFGQGTRLTVV.

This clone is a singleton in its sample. This CDR3 is CASSGVGRLNTEAFF. The CDR3, as DNA: TGTGCCAGCAGTGGGGTAGGGCGTTTGAACACTGAAGCTTTCTTT. This chain uses TRBV6-5 with TRBJ1-1; D remains ambiguous. The germline gives CDR1 MNHEY, CDR2 SVGAGI. The V and J ends lost 5 bases and 0 bases respectively, with 13 bases between them. The CDR3 spans 15 residues.

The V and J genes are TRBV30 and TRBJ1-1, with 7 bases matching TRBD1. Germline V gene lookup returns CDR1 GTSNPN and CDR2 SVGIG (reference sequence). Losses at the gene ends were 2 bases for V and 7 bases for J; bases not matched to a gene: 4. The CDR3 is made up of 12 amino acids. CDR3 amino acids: CAWSPQGVEAFF. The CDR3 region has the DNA TGTGCCTGGAGTCCCCAGGGGGTTGAAGCTTTCTTT.

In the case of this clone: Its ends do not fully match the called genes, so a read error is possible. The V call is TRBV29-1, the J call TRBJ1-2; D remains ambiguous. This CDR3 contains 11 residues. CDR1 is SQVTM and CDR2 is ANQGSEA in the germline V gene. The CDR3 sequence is CSVEGSYGYTF. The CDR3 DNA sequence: TGCAGCGTCGAAGGCAGCTATGGCTACACCTTC. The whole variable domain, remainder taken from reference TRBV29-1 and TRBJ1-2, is SAVISQKPSRDICQRGTSLTIQCQVDSQVTMMFWYRQQPGQSLTLIATANQGSEATYESGFVIDKFPISRPNLTFSTLTVSNMSPEDSSIYLCSVEGSYGYTFGSGTRLTVV.

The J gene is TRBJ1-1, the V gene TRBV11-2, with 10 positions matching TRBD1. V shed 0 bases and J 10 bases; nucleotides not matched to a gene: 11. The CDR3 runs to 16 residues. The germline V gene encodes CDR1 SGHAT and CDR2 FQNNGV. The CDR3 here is CASSLDPGQGGLGAFF. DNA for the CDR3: TGTGCCAGCAGCTTAGATCCCGGACAGGGGGGTCTAGGAGCTTTCTTT.